This TCR beta chain was captured by sequencing in a study of cytomegalovirus exposure and HLA in healthy donors. Study-level points and caveats: Differences between HLA loci emerged in a later analysis of TCR association rates, with DRB1 most and HLA-C fewest.

On this clone itself: The antigen remains unidentified.

The CDR3 covers 20 residues. In germline, CDR1 is SGHRS, CDR2 YFSETQ. Unmatched junction bases numbered 13, after V lost 3 bases and J lost 0 bases. This PCR relied on a set of 60 Vbeta primers and 13 Jbeta primers. Generated by immunoSEQ multiplex PCR, the TCRdb table keeps only in-frame clones and is missing some. The sample yields fewer than 150,000 clones, about 75% seen once. The specimen was PBMCs. The receptor was isolated from a man between 18 and 29 years old in good health and CMV-seronegative. The rearrangement uses TRBV5-1 and TRBJ2-1; 12 positions match TRBD1. Here the CDR3 reads CASSSVPGQGALDSYNEQFF. CDR3 nucleotide sequence: TGCGCCAGCAGCTCCGTCCCGGGACAGGGGGCCCTTGACTCCTACAATGAGCAGTTCTTC.